This T cell receptor beta chain was recorded in a study of regulatory T cells in long-lasting Graves disease. Study background: Graves' patients, newly diagnosed, had taken antithyroid drugs under 3 months.

For TCR beta, libraries came from iRepertoire HTBI primers and Arm-PCR of CDR3 regions. TCRdb redid the calling of the multiplex PCR reads with MiXCR, one entry per CDR3 protein. Of hundreds of thousands of distinct CDR3 sequences in the sample, 16% were seen once. V was cut by 8 bases and J by 5 bases, with 15 bases left in between. Per germline, CDR1 MDHEN and CDR2 SYDVKM. CDR3 length equals 13 residues. The time point denotes: newly diagnosed GD, antithyroid drugs for less than 3 months. TCR sequences were obtained from RNA taken from PBMCs. All patients originated from an endocrinology department located in Xi'an, China. This clonotype was counted many times. The same specimen was also included in a second study, on T cells in Graves' hyperthyroidism and ophthalmopathy. That paper states: Using the HTBI primer set, a first-round RT-PCR was run on the TCR CDR3.

This material consisted of peripheral blood mononuclear cells (PBMCs), taken at new diagnosis, from a patient treated with antithyroid drugs. The receptor's source is a woman aged 25 to 39 with Graves disease. J is TRBJ1-1 and V is TRBV28; the D is unclear. The CDR3 nucleotides read TGTGCCAGCTCGGCGATCGGGAGAACTGAAGCTTTCTTT. It encodes CASSAIGRTEAFF.